The present entry profiles one TCR beta chain with its context. Clones were sequenced by immunoSEQ multiplex PCR, and TCRdb holds only the in-frame ones, with some missing. The profile shows 60,000 to 85,000 clones, about 89% of them singletons. This entry comes from a study of OX40 agonist ivuxolimab in advanced cancers. Germline values: CDR1 MNHEY, CDR2 SMNVEV (reference sequence). V lost 8 bases to trimming and J lost 0 bases, with 14 bases between them. The CDR3 totals 14 residues. The chain combines TRBV27 with TRBJ2-7; D perhaps matches TRBD1 (6 bases). This receptor was obtained from an adult with an advanced solid tumor such as melanoma, head and neck, liver or kidney cancer. This specimen was CD4+ or CD8+ T cells sorted from blood, taken in a trial of the OX40 agonist ivuxolimab. CDR3 in amino acids: CASFPTGFSYEQYF. CDR3 coding DNA: TGTGCCAGCTTCCCCACAGGGTTCTCCTACGAGCAGTACTTC.